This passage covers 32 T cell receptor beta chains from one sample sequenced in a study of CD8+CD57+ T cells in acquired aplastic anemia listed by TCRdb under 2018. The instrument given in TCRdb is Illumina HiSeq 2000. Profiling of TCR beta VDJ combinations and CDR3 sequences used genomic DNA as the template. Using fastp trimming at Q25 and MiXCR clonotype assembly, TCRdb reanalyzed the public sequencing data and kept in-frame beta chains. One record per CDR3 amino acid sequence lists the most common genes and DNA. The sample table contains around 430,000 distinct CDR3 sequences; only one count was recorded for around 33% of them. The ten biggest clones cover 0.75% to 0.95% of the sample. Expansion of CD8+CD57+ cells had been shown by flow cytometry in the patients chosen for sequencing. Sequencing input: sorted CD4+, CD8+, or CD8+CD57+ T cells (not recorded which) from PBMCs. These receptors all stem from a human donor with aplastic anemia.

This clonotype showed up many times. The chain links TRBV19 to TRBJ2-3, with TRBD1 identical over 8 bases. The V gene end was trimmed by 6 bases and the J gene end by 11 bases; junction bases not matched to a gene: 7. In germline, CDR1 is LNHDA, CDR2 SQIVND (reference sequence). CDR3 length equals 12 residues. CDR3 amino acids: CASRLQGEVQYF. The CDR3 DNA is TGTGCCAGTAGGCTACAGGGGGAGGTGCAGTATTTT.

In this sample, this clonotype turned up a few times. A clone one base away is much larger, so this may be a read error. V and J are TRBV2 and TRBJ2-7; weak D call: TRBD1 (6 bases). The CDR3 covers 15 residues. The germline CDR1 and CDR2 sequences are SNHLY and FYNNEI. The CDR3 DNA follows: TGTGCCAGCAGTAAGGACAGAGCCGAATCCTACGAGCAGTGCTTC. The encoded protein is CASSKDRAESYEQCF.

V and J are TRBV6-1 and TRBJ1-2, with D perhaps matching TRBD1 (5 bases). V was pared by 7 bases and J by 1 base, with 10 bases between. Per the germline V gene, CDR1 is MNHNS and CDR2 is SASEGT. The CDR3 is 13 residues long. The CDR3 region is CASNRQGNYGYTF. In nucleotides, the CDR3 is TGTGCCAGCAACCGGCAGGGTAACTATGGCTACACCTTC.

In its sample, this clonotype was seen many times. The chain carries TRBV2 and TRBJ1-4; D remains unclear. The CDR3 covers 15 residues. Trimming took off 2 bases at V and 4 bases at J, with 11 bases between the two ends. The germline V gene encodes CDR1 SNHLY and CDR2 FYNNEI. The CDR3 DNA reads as TGTGCCAGCAGTGAACGAGAAACCTTTAATGAAAAACTGTTTTTT. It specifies CASSERETFNEKLFF.

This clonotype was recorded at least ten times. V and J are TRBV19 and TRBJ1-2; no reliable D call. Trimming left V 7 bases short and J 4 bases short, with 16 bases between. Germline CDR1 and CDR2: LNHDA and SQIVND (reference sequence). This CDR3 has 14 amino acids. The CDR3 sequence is CASTPSKGPYGYTF. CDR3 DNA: TGTGCCAGTACCCCCAGCAAAGGACCCTATGGCTACACCTTC.

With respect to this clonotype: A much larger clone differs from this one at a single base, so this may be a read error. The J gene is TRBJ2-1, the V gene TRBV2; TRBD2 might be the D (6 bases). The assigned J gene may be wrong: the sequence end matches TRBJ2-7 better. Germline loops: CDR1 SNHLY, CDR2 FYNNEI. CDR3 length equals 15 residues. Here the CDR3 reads CASSERDPMYNEQYF. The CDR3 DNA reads TGTGCCAGCAGTGAGCGGGATCCGATGTACAATGAGCAGTACTTC.

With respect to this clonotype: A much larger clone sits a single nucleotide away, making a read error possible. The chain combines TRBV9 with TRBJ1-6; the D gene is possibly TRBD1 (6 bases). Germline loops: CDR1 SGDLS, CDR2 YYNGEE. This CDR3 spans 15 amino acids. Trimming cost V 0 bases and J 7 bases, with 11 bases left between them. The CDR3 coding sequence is TGTGCCAGCAGCGTAGGGATTCAGGGGAATTCACCCCTCCACTTT. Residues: CASSVGIQGNSPLHF.

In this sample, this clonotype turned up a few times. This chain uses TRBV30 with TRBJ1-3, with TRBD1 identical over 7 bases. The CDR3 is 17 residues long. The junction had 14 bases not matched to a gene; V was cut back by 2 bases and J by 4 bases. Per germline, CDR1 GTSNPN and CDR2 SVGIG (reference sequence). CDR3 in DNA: TGTGCCTGGAGTCTCCCACAGGGGAGGGATTCAGGAAACACCATATATTTT. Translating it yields CAWSLPQGRDSGNTIYF.

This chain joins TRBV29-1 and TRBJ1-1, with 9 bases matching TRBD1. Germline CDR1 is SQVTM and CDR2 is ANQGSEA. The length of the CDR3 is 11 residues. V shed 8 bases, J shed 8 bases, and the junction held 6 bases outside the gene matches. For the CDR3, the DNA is TGCAGCTGCACAGGGGGCGCAGAAGCTTTCTTT. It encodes CSCTGGAEAFF.

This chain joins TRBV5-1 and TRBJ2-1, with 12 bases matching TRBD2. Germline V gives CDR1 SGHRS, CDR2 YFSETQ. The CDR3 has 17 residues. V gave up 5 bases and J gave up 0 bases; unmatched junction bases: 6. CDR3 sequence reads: CASSRGLAGSSYNEQFF. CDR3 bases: TGCGCCAGCAGTCGTGGACTAGCGGGGAGCTCCTACAATGAGCAGTTCTTC.

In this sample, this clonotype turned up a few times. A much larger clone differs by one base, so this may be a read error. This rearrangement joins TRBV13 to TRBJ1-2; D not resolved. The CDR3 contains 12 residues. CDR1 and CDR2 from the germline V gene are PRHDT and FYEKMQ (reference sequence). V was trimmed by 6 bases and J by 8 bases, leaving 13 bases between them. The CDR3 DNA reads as TGTGCCAGCAGTCTTAGTCTACAAGGCTACACCTTC. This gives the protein CASSLSLQGYTF.

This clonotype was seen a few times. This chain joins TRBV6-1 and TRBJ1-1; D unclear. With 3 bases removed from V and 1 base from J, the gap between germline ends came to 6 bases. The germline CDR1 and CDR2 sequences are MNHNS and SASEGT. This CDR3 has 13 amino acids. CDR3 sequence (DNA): TGTGCCAGCAGTGAGGCGGGGAACACTGAAGCTTTCTTT. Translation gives CASSEAGNTEAFF.

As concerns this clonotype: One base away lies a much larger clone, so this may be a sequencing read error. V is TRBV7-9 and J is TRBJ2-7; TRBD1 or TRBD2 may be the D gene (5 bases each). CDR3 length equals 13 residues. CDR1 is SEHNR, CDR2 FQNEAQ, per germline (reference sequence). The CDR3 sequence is CASSQEGYYEQHF. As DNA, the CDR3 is TGTGCCAGCAGCCAAGAGGGGTACTACGAGCAGCACTTC.

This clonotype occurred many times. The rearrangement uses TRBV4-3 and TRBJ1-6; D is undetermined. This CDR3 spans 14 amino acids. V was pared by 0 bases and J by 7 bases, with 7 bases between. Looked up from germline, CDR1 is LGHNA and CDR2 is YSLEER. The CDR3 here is CASSQEVPNSPLHF. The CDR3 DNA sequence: TGCGCCAGCAGCCAAGAAGTACCCAATTCACCCCTCCACTTT.

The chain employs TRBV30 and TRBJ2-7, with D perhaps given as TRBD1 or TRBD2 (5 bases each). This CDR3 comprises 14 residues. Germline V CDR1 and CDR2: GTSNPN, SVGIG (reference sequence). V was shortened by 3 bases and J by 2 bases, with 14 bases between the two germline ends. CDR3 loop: CAWSAWDGAYEQYF. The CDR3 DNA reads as TGTGCCTGGAGCGCGTGGGACGGAGCCTACGAGCAGTACTTC.

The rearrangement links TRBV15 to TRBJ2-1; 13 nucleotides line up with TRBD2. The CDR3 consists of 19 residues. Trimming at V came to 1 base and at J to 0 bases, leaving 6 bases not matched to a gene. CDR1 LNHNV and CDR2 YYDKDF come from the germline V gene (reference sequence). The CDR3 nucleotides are TGTGCCACCAGCAGAGGGACTAGCGGGAGCTATGGCTCCTACAATGAGCAGTTCTTC. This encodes CATSRGTSGSYGSYNEQFF.

The CDR3 DNA is TGTGCCAGCAGCTTACTAAGGGACACCGGGGAGCTGTTTTTT. This encodes CASSLLRDTGELFF. V usage is TRBV7-9 and J usage is TRBJ2-2; D is unresolved. The germline CDR1 and CDR2 sequences are SEHNR and FQNEAQ (reference sequence). CDR3 length: 14 residues. Trimming shortened V by 2 bases and J by 3 bases, and 7 bases separated the two germline ends.

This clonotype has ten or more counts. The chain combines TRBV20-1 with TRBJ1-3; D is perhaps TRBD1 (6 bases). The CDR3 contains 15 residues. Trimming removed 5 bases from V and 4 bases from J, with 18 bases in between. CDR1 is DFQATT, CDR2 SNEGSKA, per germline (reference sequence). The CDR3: CSAVTGLSTGNTIYF. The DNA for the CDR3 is TGCAGTGCTGTGACAGGTCTCAGTACAGGAAACACCATATATTTT.

CDR3 in amino acids: CASSPPGDSNQPQHF. The DNA for the CDR3 is TGTGCCAGCAGTCCTCCGGGGGATAGCAATCAGCCCCAGCATTTT. The chain links TRBV28 to TRBJ1-5; a weak D match, TRBD1 (5 bases). Germline V CDR1 and CDR2: MDHEN, SYDVKM. The CDR3 runs 15 residues. V lost 5 bases to trimming and J lost 0 bases, with 11 bases between them.

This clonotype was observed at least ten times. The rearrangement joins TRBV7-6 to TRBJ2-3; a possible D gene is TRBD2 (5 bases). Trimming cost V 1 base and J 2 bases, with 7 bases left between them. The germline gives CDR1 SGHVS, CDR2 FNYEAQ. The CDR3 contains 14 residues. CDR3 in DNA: TGTGCCAGCAGCTTAGGGCGGGTCACAGATACGCAGTATTTT. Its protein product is CASSLGRVTDTQYF.

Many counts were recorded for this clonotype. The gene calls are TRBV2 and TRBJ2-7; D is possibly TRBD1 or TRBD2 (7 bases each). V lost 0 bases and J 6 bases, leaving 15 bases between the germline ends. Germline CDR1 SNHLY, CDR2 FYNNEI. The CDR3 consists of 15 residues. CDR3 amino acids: CASSEARGTAGEQYF. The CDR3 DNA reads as TGTGCCAGCAGTGAAGCGCGGGGGACAGCAGGCGAGCAGTACTTC. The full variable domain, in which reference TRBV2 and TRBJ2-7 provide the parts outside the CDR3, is EPEVTQTPSHQVTQMGQEVILRCVPISNHLYFYWYRQILGQKVEFLVSFYNNEISEKSEIFDDQFSVERPDGSNFTLKIRSTKLEDSAMYFCASSEARGTAGEQYFGPGTRLTVT.

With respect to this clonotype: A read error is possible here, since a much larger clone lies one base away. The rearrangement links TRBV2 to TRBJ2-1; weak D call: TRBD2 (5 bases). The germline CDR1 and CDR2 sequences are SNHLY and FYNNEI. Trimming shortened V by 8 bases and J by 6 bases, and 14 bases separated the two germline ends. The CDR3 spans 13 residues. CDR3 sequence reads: CASGTLGSNEQFF. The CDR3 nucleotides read TGTGCCAGCGGTACTCTGGGGAGCAATGAGCAGTTCTTC.

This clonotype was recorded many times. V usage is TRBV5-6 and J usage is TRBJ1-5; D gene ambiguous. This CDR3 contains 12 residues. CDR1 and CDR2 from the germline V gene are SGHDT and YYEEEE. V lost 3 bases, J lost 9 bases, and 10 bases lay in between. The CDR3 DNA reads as TGTGCCAGCAGCTGGAACGAAGGGCCCCAGCATTTT. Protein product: CASSWNEGPQHF.

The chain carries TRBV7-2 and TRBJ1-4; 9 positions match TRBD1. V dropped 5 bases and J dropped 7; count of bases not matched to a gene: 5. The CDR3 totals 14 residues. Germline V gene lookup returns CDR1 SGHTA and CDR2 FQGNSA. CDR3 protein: CASSRDRAGEKLFF. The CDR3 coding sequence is TGTGCCAGCAGCCGGGACAGGGCGGGTGAAAAACTGTTTTTT.

The CDR3 spells CASSGRGAKNIQYF. The CDR3 DNA reads TGTGCCAGCAGTGGCCGTGGGGCCAAAAACATTCAGTACTTC. The chain couples TRBV25-1 to TRBJ2-4; D is ambiguous. V was pared by 4 bases and J by 1 base, with 8 bases between. Per the germline V gene, CDR1 is MGHDK and CDR2 is SYGVNS. The CDR3 has 14 amino acids.

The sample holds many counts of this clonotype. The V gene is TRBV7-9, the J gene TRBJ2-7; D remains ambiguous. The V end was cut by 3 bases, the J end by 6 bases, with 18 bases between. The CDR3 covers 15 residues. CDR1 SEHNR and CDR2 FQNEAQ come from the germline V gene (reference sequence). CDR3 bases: TGTGCCAGCAGCTTTGGTCCCTTACCCTCCGTCGAGCAGTACTTC. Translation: CASSFGPLPSVEQYF.

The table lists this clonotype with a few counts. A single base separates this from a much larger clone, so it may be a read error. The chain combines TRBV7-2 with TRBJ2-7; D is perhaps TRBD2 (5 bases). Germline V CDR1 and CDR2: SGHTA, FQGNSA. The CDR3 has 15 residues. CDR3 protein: CACSLAQPHSYEQYF. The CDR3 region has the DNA TGTGCCTGCAGCTTAGCGCAGCCACACTCCTACGAGCAGTACTTC.

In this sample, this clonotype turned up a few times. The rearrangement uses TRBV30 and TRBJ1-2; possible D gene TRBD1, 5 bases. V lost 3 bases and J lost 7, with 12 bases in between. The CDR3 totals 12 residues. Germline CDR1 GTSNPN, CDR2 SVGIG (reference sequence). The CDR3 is CAWRSSGGGYTF. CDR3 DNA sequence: TGTGCCTGGAGGTCTTCGGGGGGTGGCTACACCTTC. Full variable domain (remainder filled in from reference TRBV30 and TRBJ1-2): SQTIHQWPATLVQPVGSPLSLECTVEGTSNPNLYWYRQAAGRGLQLLFYSVGIGQISSEVPQNLSASRPQDRQFILSSKKLLLSDSGFYLCAWRSSGGGYTFGSGTRLTVV.

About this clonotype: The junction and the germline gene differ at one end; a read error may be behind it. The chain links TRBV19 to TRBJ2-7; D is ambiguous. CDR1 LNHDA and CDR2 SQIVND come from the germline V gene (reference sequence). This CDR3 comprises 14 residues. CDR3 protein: CASSIGATPYEQYF. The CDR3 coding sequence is TGTGCCAGTAGTATAGGCGCTACCCCCTACGAGCAGTACTTT.

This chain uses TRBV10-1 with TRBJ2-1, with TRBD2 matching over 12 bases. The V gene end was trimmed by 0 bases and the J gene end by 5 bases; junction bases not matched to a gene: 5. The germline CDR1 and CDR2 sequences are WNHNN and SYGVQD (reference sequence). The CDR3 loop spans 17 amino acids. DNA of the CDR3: TGCGCCAGCAGTGAGTCGAGGACTAGCGGGATTAACAATGAGCAGTTCTTC. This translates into CASSESRTSGINNEQFF.

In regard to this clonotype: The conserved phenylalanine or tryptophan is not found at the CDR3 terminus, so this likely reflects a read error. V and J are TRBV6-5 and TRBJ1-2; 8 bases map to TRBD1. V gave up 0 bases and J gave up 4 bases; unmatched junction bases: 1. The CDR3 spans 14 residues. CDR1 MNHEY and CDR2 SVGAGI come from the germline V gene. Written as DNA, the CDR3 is TGTGCCAGCAGTTACTCTGGACAGGGCTATGGCTACACCCTC. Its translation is CASSYSGQGYGYTL.

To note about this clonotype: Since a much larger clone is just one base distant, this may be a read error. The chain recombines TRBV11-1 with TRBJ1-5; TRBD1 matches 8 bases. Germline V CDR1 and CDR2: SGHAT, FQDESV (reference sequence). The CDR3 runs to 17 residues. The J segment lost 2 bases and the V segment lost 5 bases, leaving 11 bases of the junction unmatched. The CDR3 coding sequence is TGTGCCAGCAGCGGATACAGGGGGTCGCCTGGCAATCAGCCCCAGCATTTT. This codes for CASSGYRGSPGNQPQHF.